The following is a TCR beta chain sequence with its context. Its specificity is not known. The record originates from a study of T cells after posttransplantation cyclophosphamide. Study-level points and caveats: Tissue-infiltrating T cells from skin or gut overlapped little with blood T cells. Recipient CMV seropositivity and CMV reactivation strongly tracked TRB clonality. Later post-transplant blood repertoires were often dominated by donor CD8+ memory clones.

On the day of bone marrow donation, the related graft donor provided peripheral blood. Here immunoSEQ multiplex PCR was the method, and the copy in TCRdb shows in-frame clones only, minus some. The sample holds roughly 35,000 clones, and no clone turns up only once. V lost 8 bases to trimming and J lost 1 base; unmatched junction nucleotides: 10. The CDR3 has 15 amino acids. The V gene's germline CDR1 is MNHEY and CDR2 SMNVEV (reference sequence). The rearrangement links TRBV27 to TRBJ2-5, with 7 bases identical to TRBD1. The clonotype comes from a woman between 50 and 59 years old in good health and a related stem cell transplant donor. Sequenced input: PBMCs. Written as DNA, the CDR3 is TGTGCCAGCGGCTTAAACAGGGGTTTCCAAGAGACCCAGTACTTC. This codes for CASGLNRGFQETQYF.